Each of the 10 T cell receptor beta chains below was sequenced from the same sample in a study of T cell responses to AZD1222 COVID-19 vaccine. The table came from immunoSEQ multiplex PCR; TCRdb's copy has only in-frame clones and leaves some out. Among around 110,000 clones, just over 85% were seen once, and the ten largest hold about 10%. Here the sequenced sample was peripheral blood, taken on day 0 of AZD1222 vaccination. Receptors were obtained from an adult in good health.

The chain is built from TRBV18 and TRBJ1-2; 9 bases match TRBD1. V dropped 6 bases and J dropped 4; count of bases not matched to a gene: 9. Germline-derived CDR1 and CDR2 are KGHSH and LQKENI. The CDR3 runs 15 residues. CDR3 sequence reads: CASSPGTGLPYGYTF. In nucleotides, the CDR3 is TGTGCCAGCTCTCCCGGGACAGGGCTCCCCTATGGCTACACCTTC. Full variable domain (outside the CDR3, taken from reference TRBV18 and TRBJ1-2): NAGVMQNPRHLVRRRGQEARLRCSPMKGHSHVYWYRQLPEEGLKFMVYLQKENIIDESGMPKERFSAEFPKEGPSILRIQQVVRGDSAAYFCASSPGTGLPYGYTFGSGTRLTVV.

The chain combines TRBV7-9 with TRBJ1-4, with D possibly TRBD1 on 6 matching bases. Germline assignment: CDR1 SEHNR and CDR2 FQNEAQ (reference sequence). There are 15 residues in the CDR3. Trimming stripped 2 bases from V and 7 bases from J, with 14 bases between. CDR3 residues: CASSLLGAGGEKLFF. CDR3 sequence (DNA): TGTGCCAGCAGCTTATTGGGGGCTGGGGGTGAAAAACTGTTTTTT.

The chain joins TRBV19 to TRBJ1-1; no clear D. Germline loops: CDR1 LNHDA, CDR2 SQIVND (reference sequence). V was trimmed by 6 bases and J by 2 bases, leaving 10 bases between them. The CDR3 has 13 amino acids. The CDR3 loop reads CASRRTDNTEAFF. The CDR3 DNA is TGTGCCAGTAGAAGGACGGATAACACTGAAGCTTTCTTT.

This clone was seen more than once but under ten times. The V and J genes are TRBV5-6 and TRBJ1-6; 9 nucleotides match TRBD1. J gave up 6 bases and V 0 bases, and 4 bases lay outside the gene matches. Germline lookup yields CDR1 SGHDT and CDR2 YYEEEE. CDR3 length: 16 residues. This CDR3 reads CASSLAGGQGNSPLHF. In DNA, the CDR3 is TGTGCCAGCAGCTTGGCCGGGGGACAGGGTAATTCACCCCTCCACTTT.

The chain is built from TRBV7-9 and TRBJ1-5; 7 nucleotides line up with TRBD1. The CDR3 contains 15 residues. Per germline, CDR1 SEHNR and CDR2 FQNEAQ (reference sequence). The junction had 10 bases not matched to a gene; V was cut back by 5 bases and J by 6 bases. The CDR3 DNA sequence: TGTGCCAGCAGCCCAGGGGGGGGCGTAAGTCAGCCCCAGCATTTT. Translating it yields CASSPGGGVSQPQHF.

The chain uses TRBV25-1 and TRBJ2-7, with TRBD2 matching over 12 bases. The CDR3 length is 14 residues. The V and J ends lost 7 bases and 6 bases, in that order; junction bases with no gene match: 7. Germline values: CDR1 MGHDK, CDR2 SYGVNS. The CDR3 protein is CASIGLAGKVEQYF. In nucleotides, the CDR3 is TGTGCCAGCATAGGACTAGCGGGAAAAGTCGAGCAGTACTTC.

The gene calls are TRBV6-2 or TRBV6-3 and TRBJ2-5, with 9 nucleotides matching TRBD2. With V trimmed by 0 bases and J by 6 bases, 2 bases remained unmatched. This CDR3 has 14 amino acids. Germline V gene sequence: CDR1 MNHEY, CDR2 SVGEGT. The CDR3 region is CASSYSSGSQTQYF. The CDR3 nucleotides are TGTGCCAGCAGTTACTCTAGCGGGAGTCAGACCCAGTACTTC.

There are a few counts of this clone. The chain uses TRBV28 and TRBJ1-2, with D tentatively TRBD1 (6 bases). V was clipped by 6 bases and J by 3 bases, with 11 bases between them. This CDR3 region has 13 residues. The germline V gene has CDR1 MDHEN and CDR2 SYDVKM. CDR3 coding DNA: TGTGCCAGCAGGGGGGGCGGGGACTATGGCTACACCTTC. Amino acids: CASRGGGDYGYTF.

The chain links TRBV4-1 to TRBJ2-1, with no clear D. The V end was cut by 1 base, the J end by 5 bases, with 9 bases between. The CDR3 spans 14 residues. Germline V gene lookup returns CDR1 MGHRA and CDR2 YSYEKL. Here the CDR3 reads CASSQAPADNEQFF. CDR3 DNA sequence: TGCGCCAGCAGCCAAGCGCCGGCCGACAATGAGCAGTTCTTC.

This chain links TRBV5-5 with TRBJ2-2; 10 nucleotides match TRBD2. This CDR3 spans 16 amino acids. J was trimmed by 5 bases and V by 0 bases; bases with no gene match: 4. Germline CDR1 reads SGHKS; CDR2 reads YYEKEE (reference sequence). CDR3 DNA sequence: TGTGCCAGCAGCTTGGAAGGTAGCGGGGGGACCGGGGAGCTGTTTTTT. Protein product: CASSLEGSGGTGELFF.